These T cell receptor beta chains were read from a single sample in a study of shared clonotypes between healthy human individuals. Method: immunoSEQ multiplex PCR; TCRdb's copy keeps in-frame clones and lacks some. The table has about 2.1 million clones, 93% seen once. The material sequenced was naive CD8+ T cells from PBMCs. These receptor sequences come from a man in his late teens or twenties in good health. Some clones in this sample may be carry-over from other donors' samples. Each CDR3 is given with its conserved first and last residue. Fields, in order: V gene, CDR3 length, CDR3 protein.

V gene: TRBV5-6; CDR3 length: 16; CDR3 protein: CASSPLGTGGTGELFF
V gene: TRBV11-2; CDR3 length: 10; CDR3 protein: CASSLSEAFF
V gene: TRBV19; CDR3 length: 15; CDR3 protein: CASSIGPGNGYEQYF
V gene: TRBV27; CDR3 length: 17; CDR3 protein: CASSLSRGTGQGYVQHF
V gene: TRBV18; CDR3 length: 17; CDR3 protein: CASSPGTGGDWGETQYF
V gene: TRBV9; CDR3 length: 13; CDR3 protein: CASRGFGGYGYTF
V gene: TRBV11-3; CDR3 length: 14; CDR3 protein: CASSLDRAQPEAFF
V gene: TRBV9; CDR3 length: 15; CDR3 protein: CASNGGTSGNNEQFF
V gene: TRBV9; CDR3 length: 16; CDR3 protein: CASSGKTSGNYNEQFF
V gene: TRBV2; CDR3 length: 11; CDR3 protein: CATPGGNEQFF
V gene: TRBV9; CDR3 length: 14; CDR3 protein: CASSVAITNTEAFF
V gene: TRBV14; CDR3 length: 13; CDR3 protein: CASSQAGTDEQYF
V gene: TRBV7-9; CDR3 length: 16; CDR3 protein: CASSLVASGDQETQYF
V gene: TRBV11-2; CDR3 length: 16; CDR3 protein: CASSRTGTSGTDTQYF
V gene: TRBV9; CDR3 length: 16; CDR3 protein: CASNPGVRTGDTEAFF
V gene: TRBV5-1; CDR3 length: 14; CDR3 protein: CASSSGSGYTEAFF
V gene: TRBV9; CDR3 length: 14; CDR3 protein: CASSTSGRGDTQYF
V gene: TRBV4-3; CDR3 length: 14; CDR3 protein: CASSQDPDMELQYF
V gene: TRBV9; CDR3 length: 15; CDR3 protein: CASSAGTSGMYEQYF
V gene: TRBV6-5; CDR3 length: 13; CDR3 protein: CASSIRGTGELFF
V gene: TRBV10-3; CDR3 length: 12; CDR3 protein: CAISSGADTQYF
V gene: TRBV27; CDR3 length: 13; CDR3 protein: CASKGGWGNTIYF
V gene: TRBV5-6; CDR3 length: 14; CDR3 protein: CASSLGHMNTEAFF
V gene: TRBV5-4; CDR3 length: 15; CDR3 protein: CASSLELAGQETQYF
V gene: TRBV11-2; CDR3 length: 16; CDR3 protein: CASSHSGVSNTGELFF
V gene: TRBV13; CDR3 length: 14; CDR3 protein: CASSLGGNYNEQFF